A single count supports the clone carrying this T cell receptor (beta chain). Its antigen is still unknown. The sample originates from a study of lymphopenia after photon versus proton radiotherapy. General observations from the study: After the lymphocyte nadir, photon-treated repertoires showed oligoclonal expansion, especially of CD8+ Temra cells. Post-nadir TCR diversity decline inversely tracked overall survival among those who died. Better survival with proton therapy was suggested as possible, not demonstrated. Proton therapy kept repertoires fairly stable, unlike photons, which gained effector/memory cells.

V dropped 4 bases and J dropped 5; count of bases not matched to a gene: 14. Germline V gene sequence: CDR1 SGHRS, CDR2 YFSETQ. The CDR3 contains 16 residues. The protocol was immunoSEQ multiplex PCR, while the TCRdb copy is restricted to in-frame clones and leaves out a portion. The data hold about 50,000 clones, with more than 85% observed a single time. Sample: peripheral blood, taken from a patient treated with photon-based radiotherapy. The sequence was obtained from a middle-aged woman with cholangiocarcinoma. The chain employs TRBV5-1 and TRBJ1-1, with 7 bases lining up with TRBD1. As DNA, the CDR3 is TGCGCCAGCAGCCCGTATAAAGACAGGGATCGGACTGAAGCTTTCTTT. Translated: CASSPYKDRDRTEAFF.